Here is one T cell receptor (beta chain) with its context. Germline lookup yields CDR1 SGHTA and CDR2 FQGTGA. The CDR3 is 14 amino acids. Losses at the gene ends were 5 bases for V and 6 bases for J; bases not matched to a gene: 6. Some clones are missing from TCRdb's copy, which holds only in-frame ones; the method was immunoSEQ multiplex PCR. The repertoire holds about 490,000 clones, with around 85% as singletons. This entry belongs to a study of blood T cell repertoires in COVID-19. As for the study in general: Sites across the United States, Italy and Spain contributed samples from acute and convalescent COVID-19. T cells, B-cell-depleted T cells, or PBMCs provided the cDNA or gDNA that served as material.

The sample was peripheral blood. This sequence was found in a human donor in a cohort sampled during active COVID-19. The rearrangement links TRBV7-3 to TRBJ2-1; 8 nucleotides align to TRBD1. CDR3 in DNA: TGTGCCAGCAGCCAGGGGGCGGGGAGCAATGAGCAGTTCTTC. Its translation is CASSQGAGSNEQFF.